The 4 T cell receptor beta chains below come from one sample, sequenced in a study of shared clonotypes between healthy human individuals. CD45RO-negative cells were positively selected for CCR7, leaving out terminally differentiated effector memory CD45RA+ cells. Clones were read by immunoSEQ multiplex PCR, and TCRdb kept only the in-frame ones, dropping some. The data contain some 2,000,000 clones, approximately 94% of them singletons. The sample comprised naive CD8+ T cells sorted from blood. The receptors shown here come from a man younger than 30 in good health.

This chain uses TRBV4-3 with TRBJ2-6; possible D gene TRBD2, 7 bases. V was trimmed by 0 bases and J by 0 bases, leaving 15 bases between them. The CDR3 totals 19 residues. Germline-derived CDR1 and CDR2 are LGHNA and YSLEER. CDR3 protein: CASSQDWEGDYSGANVLTF. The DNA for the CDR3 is TGCGCCAGCAGCCAAGATTGGGAGGGGGATTACTCTGGGGCCAACGTCCTGACTTTC.

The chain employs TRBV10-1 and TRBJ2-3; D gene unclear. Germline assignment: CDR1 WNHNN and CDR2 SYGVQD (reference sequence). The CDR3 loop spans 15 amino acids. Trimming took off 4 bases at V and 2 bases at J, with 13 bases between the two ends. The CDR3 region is CASSASAQLTDTQYF. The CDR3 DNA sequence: TGCGCCAGCAGTGCTTCCGCCCAGCTCACAGATACGCAGTATTTT.

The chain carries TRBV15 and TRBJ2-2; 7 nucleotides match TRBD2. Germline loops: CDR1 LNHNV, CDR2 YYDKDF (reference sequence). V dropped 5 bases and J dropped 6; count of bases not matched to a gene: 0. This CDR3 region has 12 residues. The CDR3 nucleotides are TGTGCCACCAGCCTAGCGGCCGGGGAGCTGTTTTTT. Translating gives CATSLAAGELFF.

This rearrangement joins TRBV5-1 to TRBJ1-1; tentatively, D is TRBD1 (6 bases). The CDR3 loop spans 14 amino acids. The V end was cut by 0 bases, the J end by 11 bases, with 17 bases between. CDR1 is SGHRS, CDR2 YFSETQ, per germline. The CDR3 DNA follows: TGCGCCAGCAGCTTGGCCGGCGAATCAGGACAGGCTTTCTTT. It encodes CASSLAGESGQAFF.